These 26 T cell receptor beta chains came from one sample sequenced in a study of blood T cell repertoires in COVID-19. This table comes from immunoSEQ multiplex PCR, and its TCRdb copy is limited to in-frame clones, with some not included. The repertoire has about 140,000 clones, under 90% of them found once; the top ten carry about 8.4%. The sample consisted of peripheral blood. Receptor source: an older woman with active or convalescent COVID-19.

V gene TRBV28 combines with J gene TRBJ1-1; D gene uncertain. Trimming took off 2 bases at V and 0 bases at J, with 4 bases between the two ends. In germline, CDR1 is MDHEN, CDR2 SYDVKM. The CDR3 consists of 13 residues. CDR3 in amino acids: CASSLPLNTEAFF. The CDR3, as DNA: TGTGCCAGCAGTTTACCGTTGAACACTGAAGCTTTCTTT.

V and J are TRBV27 and TRBJ2-2, with 10 nucleotides matching TRBD1. The V gene's germline CDR1 is MNHEY and CDR2 SMNVEV (reference sequence). Trimming removed 5 bases from V and 6 bases from J; junction bases left unmatched: 3. The CDR3 totals 14 residues. Written as DNA, the CDR3 is TGTGCCAGCAGTAGACAGGGGGCGGCCGGGGAGCTGTTTTTT. Translating it yields CASSRQGAAGELFF.

The chain is built from TRBV5-1 and TRBJ2-5; D not resolved. Per the germline V gene, CDR1 is SGHRS and CDR2 is YFSETQ. V shed 8 bases and J shed 1 base, with 12 bases lying between them. The CDR3 extends over 13 amino acids. CDR3 bases: TGCGCCAGAAGACTTACAATCCAAGAGACCCAGTACTTC. Residues: CARRLTIQETQYF.

The rearrangement links TRBV7-9 to TRBJ1-1; D call uncertain. Germline CDR1 and CDR2: SEHNR and FQNEAQ (reference sequence). The CDR3 sequence is 13 residues long. Trimming removed 2 bases from V and 1 base from J, with 5 bases in between. The CDR3 DNA reads TGTGCCAGCAGCTTACTAGAGAACACTGAAGCTTTCTTT. This gives the protein CASSLLENTEAFF. The whole variable domain, filled in from reference TRBV7-9 and TRBJ1-1, reads DTGVSQNPRHKITKRGQNVTFRCDPISEHNRLYWYRQTLGQGPEFLTYFQNEAQLEKSRLLSDRFSAERPKGSFSTLEIQRTEQGDSAMYLCASSLLENTEAFFGQGTRLTVV.

The chain has TRBV10-2 and TRBJ2-1, with 11 bases that match TRBD2. Germline CDR1 and CDR2: WSHSY and SAAADI. This CDR3 region has 16 residues. The V segment lost 9 bases and the J segment 1 base; nucleotides outside the gene matches: 8. The CDR3 region is CASYETSGKSYNEQFF. DNA for the CDR3: TGCGCCAGTTATGAGACTAGCGGGAAATCCTACAATGAGCAGTTCTTC.

The genes are TRBV6-4 and TRBJ2-2; TRBD2 matches 7 bases. The CDR3 contains 18 residues. Per germline, CDR1 MRHNA and CDR2 SNTAGT. The trim removed 3 bases at V and 1 base at J, leaving 11 bases unmatched. The CDR3 sequence: CASSEGLAVGWNTGELFF. As DNA, the CDR3 is TGTGCCAGCAGTGAAGGGCTAGCGGTGGGATGGAACACCGGGGAGCTGTTTTTT.

J is TRBJ2-7 and V is TRBV27, with D maybe TRBD1 (6 bases). Between the trimmed V and J ends, which lost 3 bases and 6 bases, there was a span of 18 bases. In germline, CDR1 is MNHEY, CDR2 SMNVEV (reference sequence). There are 15 residues in the CDR3. Here the CDR3 reads CASSFTAAGASEQYF. Here the CDR3 DNA reads TGTGCCAGCAGTTTTACAGCGGCAGGGGCGTCCGAGCAGTACTTC.

V usage is TRBV20-1 and J usage is TRBJ1-6; no clear D gene. The CDR3 spans 9 residues. The V end was cut by 5 bases, the J end by 10 bases, with 3 bases between. The germline gives CDR1 DFQATT, CDR2 SNEGSKA (reference sequence). The CDR3 bases are TGCAGTGCTCAGTCACCCCTCCACTTT. Amino acid sequence: CSAQSPLHF.

This chain links TRBV30 with TRBJ2-3, with TRBD1 matching 8 bases. Germline V gene data show CDR1 as GTSNPN and CDR2 as SVGIG (reference sequence). Trimming took 3 bases from V and 1 from J; bases not matched to a gene: 6. This CDR3 contains 15 residues. The CDR3 loop reads CAWSGRGQGTDTQYF. Written as DNA, the CDR3 is TGTGCCTGGAGCGGCAGGGGGCAGGGCACAGATACGCAGTATTTT.

This chain uses TRBV19 with TRBJ2-5; TRBD1 aligns across 7 bases. This CDR3 is 16 amino acids long. After removal of 2 bases from V and 1 base from J, the junction contained 7 bases not matched to a gene. CDR1 and CDR2 from the germline V gene are LNHDA and SQIVND (reference sequence). The CDR3 reads CASSIIDRATQETQYF. In DNA form, the CDR3 reads TGTGCCAGTAGTATAATCGACAGGGCTACCCAAGAGACCCAGTACTTC.

The chain recombines TRBV11-2 with TRBJ2-7, with TRBD1 identical over 11 bases. V lost 3 bases to trimming and J lost 0 bases; unmatched junction nucleotides: 4. This CDR3 is 16 amino acids long. Per germline, CDR1 SGHAT and CDR2 FQNNGV. CDR3 region: CASSLGGTGGSYEQYV. The CDR3 bases are TGTGCCAGCAGCTTGGGAGGGACAGGGGGCTCCTACGAGCAGTACGTC.

The genes are TRBV5-1 and TRBJ2-1; TRBD1 agrees at 11 bases. In germline, CDR1 is SGHRS, CDR2 YFSETQ. J lost 4 bases, V lost 0 bases, and 3 bases had no gene match. This CDR3 has 16 amino acids. The CDR3 sequence: CASSLVGQGAYNEQFF. CDR3 in DNA: TGCGCCAGCAGCTTGGTAGGACAGGGGGCTTACAATGAGCAGTTCTTC.

The chain combines TRBV4-1 with TRBJ2-3; D is possibly TRBD2 (6 bases). The CDR3 is 14 residues long. Trimming took 1 base from V and 5 from J, leaving 10 bases between them. Germline CDR1 reads MGHRA; CDR2 reads YSYEKL. CDR3 sequence: CASSQGSSEDTQYF. CDR3 DNA sequence: TGCGCCAGCAGCCAAGGGTCTAGCGAAGATACGCAGTATTTT.

This rearrangement joins TRBV28 to TRBJ2-1; weak D call: TRBD2 (5 bases). Trimming removed 7 bases at V and 13 bases at J, with 20 bases between. Germline CDR1 MDHEN, CDR2 SYDVKM. CDR3 size: 13 residues. DNA of the CDR3: TGTGCCAGCATTCCCCCCGGAACGGGGTATCAGTTCTTC. This gives the protein CASIPPGTGYQFF.

The chain uses TRBV28 and TRBJ2-7; D gene unclear. The CDR3 runs to 13 residues. Germline values: CDR1 MDHEN, CDR2 SYDVKM. V was pared by 3 bases and J by 5 bases, with 11 bases between. The DNA of the CDR3 is TGTGCCAGCAGTTTGACCCAGGTCCACGAGCAGTACGTC. Translation gives CASSLTQVHEQYV.

The chain recombines TRBV5-1 with TRBJ2-1; D unresolved. Germline V gives CDR1 SGHRS, CDR2 YFSETQ. Trimming took 0 bases from V and 9 from J, leaving 16 bases between them. This CDR3 comprises 15 residues. The CDR3 coding sequence is TGCGCCAGCAGCTTGGCGGCTAGAAGTCGGTCTGAGCAGTTCTTC. It specifies CASSLAARSRSEQFF.

The chain is built from TRBV18 and TRBJ1-1, with a possible D match to TRBD1 (6 bases). This CDR3 is 15 amino acids long. Germline assignment: CDR1 KGHSH and CDR2 LQKENI. Between the trimmed V and J ends, which lost 5 bases and 4 bases, there was a span of 17 bases. The CDR3 nucleotides read TGTGCCAGCTCAGTTACAGGGTTCCAGAGCACTGAAGCTTTCTTT. It is translated as CASSVTGFQSTEAFF.

This clone was picked up one time. The rearrangement uses TRBV5-5 and TRBJ2-5, with 8 bases lining up with TRBD1. This CDR3 comprises 15 residues. Looked up from germline, CDR1 is SGHKS and CDR2 is YYEKEE (reference sequence). With V trimmed by 0 bases and J by 1 base, 2 bases remained unmatched. CDR3 loop: CASSLGQGIQETQYF. The DNA for the CDR3 is TGTGCCAGCAGCTTGGGACAGGGGATCCAAGAGACCCAGTACTTC.

The chain couples TRBV28 to TRBJ1-2; possible D gene TRBD1, 6 bases. V was cut by 2 bases and J by 4 bases, with 11 bases left in between. The CDR3 runs to 14 residues. From germline, CDR1 is MDHEN and CDR2 SYDVKM. The CDR3 DNA follows: TGTGCCAGCAGTTTAGACAGGAACGCCTATGGCTACACCTTC. Encoded protein: CASSLDRNAYGYTF.

This chain uses TRBV12-3 or TRBV12-4 with TRBJ2-3, with D possibly being TRBD2 (5 bases). The CDR3 consists of 13 residues. V shed 5 bases and J shed 4 bases, with 10 bases lying between them. Written as DNA, the CDR3 is TGTGCCAGCAGTGAAACTAGTCCAGATACGCAGTATTTT. This sequence encodes CASSETSPDTQYF.

The CDR3 loop reads CASSYSLGLAGGEQFF. As DNA, the CDR3 is TGTGCCAGCTCCTATTCCCTGGGACTAGCGGGGGGAGAGCAGTTCTTC. The gene calls are TRBV28 and TRBJ2-1, with 15 bases identical to TRBD2. The CDR3 contains 16 residues. The V segment lost 8 bases and the J segment 10 bases; nucleotides outside the gene matches: 12. Per the germline V gene, CDR1 is MDHEN and CDR2 is SYDVKM.

The gene calls are TRBV28 and TRBJ1-1; TRBD1 agrees at 10 bases. The CDR3 has 16 amino acids. Germline CDR1 reads MDHEN; CDR2 reads SYDVKM. V lost 4 bases and J lost 4; bases outside the gene matches: 9. The CDR3 DNA reads TGTGCCAGCAGTTCCGATGGGACAGGGGTAGGCACTGAAGCTTTCTTT. The encoded protein is CASSSDGTGVGTEAFF.

The CDR3 DNA follows: TGCGCCAGCAGCTCGACTAGCGGGAGGCGCTCCTACAATGAGCAGTTCTTC. Its protein product is CASSSTSGRRSYNEQFF. V usage is TRBV5-1 and J usage is TRBJ2-1; TRBD2 agrees at 13 bases. The germline CDR1 and CDR2 sequences are SGHRS and YFSETQ. Trimming at V came to 3 bases and at J to 0 bases, leaving 3 bases not matched to a gene. This CDR3 is 17 amino acids long.

This clone was observed once. Other nucleotide sequences from this sample produce the same CDR3. This chain uses TRBV6-1 with TRBJ1-3; D remains ambiguous. Trimming left V 3 bases short and J 4 bases short, with 13 bases between. This CDR3 contains 15 residues. CDR1 and CDR2 (germline): MNHNS, SASEGT. CDR3 amino acids: CASSEKRISGNTIYF. CDR3 DNA sequence: TGTGCCAGCAGTGAGAAGCGAATCTCCGGAAACACCATATATTTT.

The table lists this clone with a count of one. The chain uses TRBV10-3 and TRBJ2-1, with D perhaps TRBD2 (6 bases). Germline assignment: CDR1 ENHRY and CDR2 SYGVKD. V gave up 4 bases and J gave up 0 bases, with 13 bases separating them. This CDR3 is built from 16 residues. The CDR3 nucleotides are TGTGCCATCAGTGCAAGGGACTTCAGCTCCTACAATGAGCAGTTCTTC. As protein: CAISARDFSSYNEQFF.

J is TRBJ2-7 and V is TRBV5-1; 9 bases match TRBD1. V shed 4 bases and J 1 base; nucleotides not matched to a gene: 6. Germline V gene data show CDR1 as SGHRS and CDR2 as YFSETQ. The CDR3 contains 15 residues. CDR3 protein: CASSLGQGISYEQYV. The CDR3 DNA sequence: TGCGCCAGCAGCCTTGGACAGGGGATTTCCTACGAGCAGTACGTC.